Listed below are T cell receptor beta chains from one sample, sequenced in a study of regulatory T cells in long-lasting Graves disease. TCRdb re-called the multiplex PCR reads with MiXCR, one entry per CDR3 protein. The sample has 600,000 to 650,000 distinct CDR3 sequences; approximately 15% are singletons. The same specimen was also included in a second study, on T cells in Graves' hyperthyroidism and ophthalmopathy.

The sample was peripheral blood mononuclear cells (PBMCs), taken at new diagnosis, from a patient treated with antithyroid drugs. These receptors were obtained from a woman aged 25 to 45 with Graves disease. CDR3s include the opening cysteine and the closing phenylalanine or tryptophan. The D gene is left open where the match is weak. Clone size is given for some rows only: seen once, a few or many times, or a class if the clone is expanded.

D	V	size	J	CDR3	DNA
TRBD1	TRBV15	many	TRBJ2-5	CATSRETGGGETQYF	TGTGCCACCAGCAGGGAAACAGGGGGCGGGGAGACCCAGTACTTC
-	TRBV12-3/TRBV12-4	many	TRBJ2-1	CASRDGLHEQFF	TGTGCCAGCAGGGACGGGCTTCATGAGCAGTTCTTC
-	TRBV2	-	TRBJ1-2	CASVYREVDYGYTF	TGTGCCAGCGTTTACAGGGAAGTAGACTATGGCTACACCTTC
TRBD2	TRBV29-1	many	TRBJ2-1	CSVEGLAGGGWSYNEQFF	TGCAGCGTTGAAGGCCTAGCGGGAGGTGGATGGTCCTACAATGAGCAGTTCTTC
-	TRBV28	many	TRBJ1-5	CASSLGPRLVGPQHF	TGTGCCAGCAGTTTAGGACCCCGTCTTGTGGGCCCCCAGCATTTT
TRBD2	TRBV10-3	many	TRBJ2-7	CAISARTSGLNPYEQYF	TGTGCCATCAGTGCAAGGACTAGCGGCCTAAACCCCTACGAGCAGTACTTC
-	TRBV11-2	many	TRBJ1-1	CASSLDVAVLGTEAFF	TGTGCCAGCAGCTTAGATGTGGCGGTGTTGGGCACTGAAGCTTTCTTT
-	TRBV19	-	TRBJ1-6	CASSTKIGSPLHF	TGTGCCAGTAGTACCAAAATTGGTTCACCCCTCCACTTT
-	TRBV6-1	many	TRBJ1-1	CASGEGWNTEAFF	TGTGCCAGCGGGGAAGGATGGAACACTGAAGCTTTCTTT
-	TRBV11-3	-	TRBJ1-1	CASSQFLSTEAFF	TGTGCCAGCAGCCAATTCCTGAGCACTGAAGCTTTCTTT
-	TRBV6-1	many	TRBJ1-6	CASSGVREPLHF	TGTGCCAGCAGTGGGGTCCGGGAACCCCTCCACTTT
-	TRBV30	few	TRBJ1-4	CACDGVTNEKLFF	TGTGCCTGCGACGGAGTCACTAATGAAAAACTGTTTTTT
-	TRBV18	-	TRBJ1-4	CASSPVDGRGVEELFF	TGTGCCAGCTCACCAGTTGACGGGAGGGGAGTTGAAGAACTGTTTTTT
-	TRBV20-1	few	TRBJ1-5	CSAAGGASNQPQHF	TGCAGTGCGGCGGGGGGCGCGAGCAATCAGCCCCAGCATTTT
TRBD1	TRBV3-1	many	TRBJ1-1	CASSRGQGITEAFF	TGTGCCAGCAGCCGGGGACAGGGTATAACTGAAGCTTTCTTT
TRBD1	TRBV11-1	many	TRBJ2-3	CASSLEGTGLDTQYF	TGTGCCAGCAGCTTAGAAGGGACAGGGCTAGATACGCAGTATTTT
-	TRBV20-1	-	TRBJ1-2	CSASHQTGYGHTF	TGCAGTGCTAGTCACCAGACAGGCTATGGCCACACCTTC
TRBD1	TRBV28	many	TRBJ1-2	CASSYPPGTGGSNYGYTF	TGTGCCAGCAGTTACCCACCAGGGACAGGGGGATCTAACTATGGCTACACCTTC
-	TRBV2	many	TRBJ2-2	CASSPQGIGNTGELFF	TGTGCCAGCAGTCCCCAGGGGATAGGGAACACCGGGGAGCTGTTTTTT
TRBD1	TRBV12-3/TRBV12-4	many	TRBJ1-2	CASATHQGTGGMMGYTF	TGTGCCAGCGCGACCCATCAGGGGACAGGGGGCATGATGGGCTACACCTTC
-	TRBV9	-	TRBJ2-7	CASSEGLDTSAYEQYF	TGTGCCAGCAGCGAGGGATTGGACACCTCCGCCTACGAGCAGTACTTC
-	TRBV6-1	-	TRBJ2-1	CATSSRGGSYNEQFF	TGTGCCACCTCAAGTCGGGGAGGTTCCTACAATGAGCAGTTCTTC
TRBD2	TRBV6-2/TRBV6-3	many	TRBJ2-7	CASNRAGVGNEQYF	TGTGCCAGCAATCGCGCGGGAGTAGGTAACGAGCAGTACTTC
TRBD1	TRBV7-9	few	TRBJ1-6	CASSLAQGAYSPLHF	TGTGCCAGCAGCTTAGCGCAGGGGGCTTATTCACCCCTCCACTTT
-	TRBV25-1	few	TRBJ2-4	CASSEYPNIQYF	TGTGCCAGCAGTGAATACCCGAACATTCAGTACTTC
-	TRBV10-3	-	TRBJ2-3	CAISGDSTDTQYF	TGTGCCATCAGCGGTGACAGCACAGATACGCAGTATTTT
-	TRBV10-3	-	TRBJ2-1	CAISESRTGAGNEQFF	TGTGCCATCAGTGAGTCCAGAACGGGAGCGGGCAATGAGCAGTTCTTC
-	TRBV6-5	many	TRBJ1-1	CASSSDMIRGEAFF	TGTGCCAGCAGTTCCGATATGATTAGGGGTGAAGCTTTCTTT
TRBD1	TRBV10-3	few	TRBJ1-1	CAISESGQGHTEAFF	TGTGCCATCAGTGAGTCGGGACAGGGTCACACTGAAGCTTTCTTT
-	TRBV28	once	TRBJ2-1	CASRSLWADSEQFF	TGTGCCAGCAGATCTCTCTGGGCTGACAGTGAGCAGTTCTTC
-	TRBV7-9	many	TRBJ1-4	CASRTGQRRDEKLFF	TGTGCCAGCAGGACCGGACAAAGGAGAGATGAAAAACTGTTTTTT
-	TRBV19	few	TRBJ1-1	CASRVGAGSWNTEAFF	TGTGCCAGTAGGGTGGGGGCAGGGAGTTGGAACACTGAAGCTTTCTTT
-	TRBV19	-	TRBJ1-2	CASSRGALEGYTF	TGTGCCAGTAGTCGAGGGGCGCTAGAGGGCTACACCTTC
TRBD1	TRBV7-3	-	TRBJ2-1	CASSLNVGTGGKSNEQFF	TGTGCCAGCAGCTTAAATGTCGGGACAGGGGGCAAGTCGAATGAGCAGTTCTTC
-	TRBV15	many	TRBJ1-1	CATSREGRTHTEAFF	TGTGCCACCAGCAGAGAGGGACGGACTCACACTGAAGCTTTCTTT
-	TRBV2	many	TRBJ1-1	CASISKGRPRDTEAFF	TGTGCCAGCATTTCCAAGGGGCGCCCCCGGGACACTGAAGCTTTCTTT
-	TRBV7-6	-	TRBJ2-7	CASSFSRFSEQYF	TGTGCCAGCAGCTTCAGCCGATTTAGCGAGCAGTACTTC
TRBD1	TRBV6-5	few	TRBJ2-3	CASGYRTGSDTQYF	TGTGCCAGCGGTTACCGGACAGGGTCAGATACGCAGTATTTT
TRBD2	TRBV6-1	many	TRBJ2-7	CASKAGHLISYEQYF	TGTGCCAGCAAAGCGGGGCACCTGATATCCTACGAGCAGTACTTC
-	TRBV30	many	TRBJ1-1	CAWSEETVSAFF	TGTGCCTGGAGTGAAGAGACAGTTTCTGCTTTCTTT
TRBD1	TRBV12-3/TRBV12-4	few	TRBJ1-1	CATGQGATEAFF	TGTGCCACAGGACAGGGCGCTACTGAAGCTTTCTTT
-	TRBV27	many	TRBJ1-5	CASSFVGNQPQHF	TGTGCCAGCAGTTTTGTCGGCAATCAGCCCCAGCATTTT
TRBD1	TRBV19	few	TRBJ1-1	CATQGQLYTEAFF	TGTGCCACCCAGGGACAGTTGTACACTGAAGCTTTCTTT